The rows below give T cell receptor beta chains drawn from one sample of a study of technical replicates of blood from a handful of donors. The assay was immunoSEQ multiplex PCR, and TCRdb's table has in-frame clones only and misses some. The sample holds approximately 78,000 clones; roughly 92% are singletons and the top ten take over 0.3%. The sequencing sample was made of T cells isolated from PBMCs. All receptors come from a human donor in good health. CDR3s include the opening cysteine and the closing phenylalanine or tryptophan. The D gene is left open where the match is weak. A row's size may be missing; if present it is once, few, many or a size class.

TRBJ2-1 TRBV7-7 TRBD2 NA CASSLAGTTNEQFF TGTGCCAGCAGCCTTGCCGGGACTACAAATGAGCAGTTCTTC
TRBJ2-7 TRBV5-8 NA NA CASSLGLDEYF TGTGCCAGCAGCTTGGGACTAGACGAGTACTTC
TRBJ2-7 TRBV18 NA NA CASSPPGGGEQYF TGTGCCAGCTCACCACCGGGAGGCGGAGAGCAGTACTTC
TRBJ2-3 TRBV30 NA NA CAWSQGRDTQYF TGTGCCTGGAGTCAGGGAAGAGATACGCAGTATTTT
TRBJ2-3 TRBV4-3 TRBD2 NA CASSQDYISFLAGVKDTQYF TGCGCCAGCAGCCAAGACTACATTTCGTTTCTAGCGGGAGTGAAAGATACGCAGTATTTT
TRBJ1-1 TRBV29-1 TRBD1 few CSVEVPGQAFKNTEAFF TGCAGCGTTGAAGTACCAGGACAGGCCTTCAAGAACACTGAAGCTTTCTTT
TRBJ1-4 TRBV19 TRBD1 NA CASSTDRDEKLFF TGTGCCAGTAGTACTGACAGGGATGAAAAACTGTTTTTT
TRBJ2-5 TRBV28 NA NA CASSHAEGLGQETQYF TGTGCCAGCAGTCACGCGGAGGGCCTAGGACAAGAGACCCAGTACTTC
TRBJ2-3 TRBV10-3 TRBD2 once CAISETSGSTDTQYF TGTGCCATCAGTGAGACTAGCGGGAGCACAGATACGCAGTATTTT
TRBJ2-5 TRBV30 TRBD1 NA CAWSRDRVGTQYF TGTGCCTGGAGTCGGGACAGGGTGGGGACCCAGTACTTC
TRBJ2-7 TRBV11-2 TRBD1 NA CASSYAPGQATYEQYF TGTGCCAGCAGCTACGCACCGGGACAGGCCACCTACGAGCAGTACTTC
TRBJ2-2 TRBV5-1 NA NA CASSFGGPNTGELFF TGCGCCAGCAGCTTCGGGGGGCCGAACACCGGGGAGCTGTTTTTT
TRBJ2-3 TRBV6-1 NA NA CASSEGPGLTDTQYF TGTGCCAGCAGTGAAGGGCCGGGACTCACAGATACGCAGTATTTT
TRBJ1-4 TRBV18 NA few CASSPGGNREKLFF TGTGCCAGCTCACCGGGGGGAAATCGTGAAAAACTGTTTTTT
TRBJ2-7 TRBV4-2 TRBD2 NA CASSQVRDYSYEQYF TGTGCCAGCAGCCAAGTCCGGGACTATTCCTACGAGCAGTACTTC
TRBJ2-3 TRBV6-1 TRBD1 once CASSEQGAPDTQYF TGTGCCAGCAGTGAACAGGGGGCCCCAGATACGCAGTATTTT
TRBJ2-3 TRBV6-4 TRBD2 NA CASSDSRETDTQYF TGTGCCAGCAGTGACTCGCGGGAGACAGATACGCAGTATTTT
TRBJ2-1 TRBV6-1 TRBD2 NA CASSRTSADNGQFF TGTGCCAGCAGTAGGACTAGCGCAGACAATGGCCAGTTCTTC
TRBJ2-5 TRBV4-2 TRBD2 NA CASSQDLGRLAGETQYF TGTGCCAGCAGCCAAGATTTGGGACGACTAGCGGGGGAGACCCAGTACTTC
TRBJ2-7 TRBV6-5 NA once CASSYSSGQKSYEQYF TGTGCCAGCAGTTACTCCAGTGGGCAGAAATCCTACGAGCAGTACTTC
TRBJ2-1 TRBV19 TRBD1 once CASSLPGQGAISSYNEQFF TGTGCCAGTAGTCTCCCGGGACAGGGGGCCATCAGCTCCTACAATGAGCAGTTCTTC
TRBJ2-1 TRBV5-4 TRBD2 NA CASSLGLAGDNEQFF TGTGCCAGCAGCCTCGGACTAGCGGGGGACAATGAGCAGTTCTTC
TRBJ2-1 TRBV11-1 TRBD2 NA CASSLGGGRVSSYNEQFF TGTGCCAGCAGCTTAGGGGGCGGGAGGGTAAGCTCCTACAATGAGCAGTTCTTC
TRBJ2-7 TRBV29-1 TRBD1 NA CSVVPRDRYSYEQYF TGCAGCGTTGTCCCACGGGACAGATACTCCTACGAGCAGTACTTC
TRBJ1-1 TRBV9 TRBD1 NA CASSSRQGGTEAFF TGTGCCAGCAGCAGTCGACAGGGGGGTACTGAAGCTTTCTTT
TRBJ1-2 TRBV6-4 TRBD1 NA CATQGAQSYGYTF TGTGCCACACAGGGGGCGCAAAGCTATGGCTACACCTTC
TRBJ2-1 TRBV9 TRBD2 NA CASSVGGRGDNEQFF TGTGCCAGCAGCGTAGGAGGTCGGGGGGACAATGAGCAGTTCTTC
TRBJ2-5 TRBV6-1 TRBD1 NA CASRTGVETQYF TGTGCCAGCAGAACAGGGGTCGAGACCCAGTACTTC
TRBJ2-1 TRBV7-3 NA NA CASSLIGGYNEQFF TGTGCCAGCAGCTTAATCGGTGGTTACAATGAGCAGTTCTTC
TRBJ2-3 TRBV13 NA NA CASSLPRVGDTQYF TGTGCCAGCAGCTTACCTCGGGTGGGAGATACGCAGTATTTT
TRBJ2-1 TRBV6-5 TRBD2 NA CASSLLAAHNEQFF TGTGCCAGCAGTTTACTAGCGGCTCACAATGAGCAGTTCTTC
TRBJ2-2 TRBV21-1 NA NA CASSKVKQNTGELFF TGTGCCAGCAGCAAAGTGAAACAGAACACCGGGGAGCTGTTTTTT
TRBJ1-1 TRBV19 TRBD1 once CASSTGGSEAFF TGTGCCAGTAGTACAGGGGGGTCTGAAGCTTTCTTT
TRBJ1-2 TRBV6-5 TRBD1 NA CASSYSNRGRNGYTF TGTGCCAGCAGTTACTCGAACAGGGGGCGAAATGGCTACACCTTC
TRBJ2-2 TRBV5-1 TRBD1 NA CASRLDRGGTGELFF TGCGCCAGCAGGTTGGACAGGGGAGGAACCGGGGAGCTGTTTTTT
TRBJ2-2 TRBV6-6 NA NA CAAGGGGWTGELFF TGTGCCGCTGGAGGGGGCGGGTGGACCGGGGAGCTGTTTTTT